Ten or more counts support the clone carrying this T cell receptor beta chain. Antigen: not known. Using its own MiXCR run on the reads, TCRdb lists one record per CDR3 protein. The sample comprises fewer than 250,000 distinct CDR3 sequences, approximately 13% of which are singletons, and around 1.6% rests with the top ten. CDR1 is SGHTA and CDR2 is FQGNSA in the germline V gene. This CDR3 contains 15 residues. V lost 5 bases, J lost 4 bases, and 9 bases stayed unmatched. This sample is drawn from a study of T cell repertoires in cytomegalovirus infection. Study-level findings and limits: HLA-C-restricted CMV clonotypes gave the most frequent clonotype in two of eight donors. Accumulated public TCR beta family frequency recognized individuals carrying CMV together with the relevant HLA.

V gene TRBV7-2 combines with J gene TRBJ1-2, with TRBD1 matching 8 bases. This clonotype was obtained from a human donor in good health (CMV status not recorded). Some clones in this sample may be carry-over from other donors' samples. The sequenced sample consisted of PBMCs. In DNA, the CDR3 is TGTGCCAGCAGCCTAATCGGACAGGGCACCTATGGCTACACCTTC. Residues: CASSLIGQGTYGYTF.